This is a list of T cell receptor beta chains from one sample in a study of blood T cell repertoires in COVID-19. The assay was immunoSEQ multiplex PCR, and TCRdb's table has in-frame clones only and misses some. The sample lists approximately 98,000 clones; just over 85% were seen once. The source material was peripheral blood. The receptor set was obtained from a human donor in a cohort sampled during active COVID-19. The CDR3 runs from the conserved cysteine through the conserved F or W. The order of the fields is D gene, clone size, V gene, J gene, CDR3 protein, CDR3 DNA. A D gene is named only where the DNA matches it firmly. Not all rows give a size; the values are once, few, many and, for expanded clones, a class.

TRBD1,-,TRBV6-2/TRBV6-3,TRBJ1-2,CASSVGQGVFYGYTF,TGTGCCAGCAGCGTGGGACAGGGGGTGTTCTATGGCTACACCTTC
TRBD2,-,TRBV18,TRBJ2-7,CASSPLSGGSYEQYF,TGTGCCAGCTCACCACTGAGCGGGGGCTCCTACGAGCAGTACTTC
TRBD2,-,TRBV28,TRBJ2-2,CASTPSLAATGELFF,TGTGCCAGCACCCCCAGTCTAGCGGCTACCGGGGAGCTGTTTTTT
TRBD1,-,TRBV5-1,TRBJ1-2,CASSPKRTGADYGYTF,TGCGCCAGCAGCCCAAAAAGGACAGGGGCAGACTATGGCTACACCTTC
-,-,TRBV5-6,TRBJ2-3,CASSFWGPGDTQYF,TGTGCCAGCAGCTTCTGGGGGCCTGGAGATACGCAGTATTTT
TRBD2,-,TRBV6-6,TRBJ2-7,CASSNTPGLGVAEQYF,TGTGCCAGCAGTAACACTCCGGGACTAGGGGTAGCGGAGCAGTACTTC
TRBD1,-,TRBV2,TRBJ2-6,CASSELFWQTGYPSGANVLTF,TGTGCCAGCAGTGAATTATTTTGGCAGACAGGGTATCCCTCTGGGGCCAACGTCCTGACTTTC
TRBD1,-,TRBV30,TRBJ1-1,CAWSPKAGGMNTEAFF,TGTGCCTGGAGTCCCAAGGCAGGGGGGATGAACACTGAAGCTTTCTTT
-,-,TRBV27,TRBJ2-1,CASSPPGATYNEQFF,TGTGCCAGCAGTCCTCCAGGGGCGACCTACAATGAGCAGTTCTTC
-,once,TRBV5-1,TRBJ2-3,CASSLARGRGDTQYF,TGCGCCAGCAGCTTGGCGAGGGGGAGAGGAGATACGCAGTATTTT
-,-,TRBV10-1,TRBJ2-5,CASSNTLRAQYF,TGCGCCAGCAGTAACACCCTCCGGGCCCAGTACTTC
TRBD1,-,TRBV19,TRBJ1-1,CASSATGDNTEAFF,TGTGCCAGTAGTGCGACAGGGGACAACACTGAAGCTTTCTTT
TRBD1,-,TRBV30,TRBJ1-6,CAWSRLGQGASPLHF,TGTGCCTGGAGTCGATTGGGACAGGGGGCTTCACCCCTCCACTTT
TRBD2,-,TRBV5-1,TRBJ2-7,CASSPGLAGVREQYF,TGCGCCAGCAGCCCCGGACTAGCGGGAGTAAGGGAGCAGTACTTC
-,once,TRBV13,TRBJ1-5,CASSSQGAQPQHF,TGTGCCAGCAGCTCTCAGGGTGCTCAGCCCCAGCATTTT
TRBD2,-,TRBV6-5,TRBJ2-7,CASSFSLAGSYEQYF,TGTGCCAGCAGTTTCAGCCTAGCGGGATCCTACGAGCAGTACTTC
-,-,TRBV5-6,TRBJ1-1,CASSLPPPGNTEAFF,TGTGCCAGCAGCCTCCCCCCTCCAGGGAATACTGAAGCTTTCTTT
TRBD1,-,TRBV2,TRBJ1-5,CASQRDSSNQPQHF,TGTGCCAGCCAAAGGGACAGTTCCAATCAGCCCCAGCATTTT
TRBD2,-,TRBV28,TRBJ2-1,CASRQERGEQFF,TGTGCCAGCAGACAAGAGCGGGGTGAGCAGTTCTTC
-,-,TRBV14,TRBJ2-7,CASSQDRVSYEQYF,TGTGCCAGCAGCCAAGACAGGGTCTCCTACGAGCAGTACTTC
TRBD1,-,TRBV5-6,TRBJ1-2,CASSTGGSSLYSYGYTF,TGTGCCAGCAGCACAGGGGGTTCGTCTCTTTATTCATATGGCTACACCTTC
-,-,TRBV5-6,TRBJ2-2,CASSYGVRETGELFF,TGTGCCAGCAGCTACGGGGTCCGGGAAACCGGGGAGCTGTTTTTT
TRBD2,once,TRBV19,TRBJ2-3,CASSIELAGGEGTDTQYF,TGTGCCAGTAGTATAGAACTAGCGGGGGGCGAAGGCACAGATACGCAGTATTTT
-,-,TRBV27,TRBJ2-1,CASSLGEARPRKQFF,TGTGCCAGCAGTTTAGGGGAGGCCAGACCCCGAAAGCAGTTCTTC
-,-,TRBV28,TRBJ2-2,CASSGGFNTGELFF,TGTGCCAGCAGTGGCGGGTTTAACACCGGGGAGCTGTTTTTT
TRBD2,-,TRBV6-6,TRBJ2-1,CASSRLAGGSYNEQFF,TGTGCCAGCAGCCGACTAGCGGGAGGGTCCTACAATGAGCAGTTCTTC
TRBD1,-,TRBV5-1,TRBJ1-1,CASSLTGGEAEAFF,TGCGCCAGCAGCTTGACAGGGGGCGAGGCTGAAGCTTTCTTT
-,-,TRBV5-1,TRBJ1-4,CASRGGPTNEKLFF,TGCGCCAGCAGGGGGGGACCAACTAATGAAAAACTGTTTTTT
TRBD2,-,TRBV29-1,TRBJ2-1,CSVDYRGGDDEQFF,TGCAGCGTTGATTACCGCGGGGGGGACGATGAGCAGTTCTTC
TRBD2,-,TRBV5-5,TRBJ2-3,CASHTASGGTDTQYF,TGTGCCAGCCACACCGCTAGCGGGGGCACAGATACGCAGTATTTT
-,-,TRBV16,TRBJ2-2,CASSPHGAGELFF,TGTGCCAGCAGCCCCCACGGTGCCGGGGAGCTGTTTTTT
TRBD1,-,TRBV2,TRBJ1-2,CASNVRGQGGYTF,TGTGCCAGCAATGTAAGGGGGCAAGGAGGCTACACCTTC
TRBD2,-,TRBV6-2/TRBV6-3,TRBJ2-7,CASSSRGTSGDLSYEQYF,TGTGCCAGCAGTTCGAGAGGGACTAGCGGGGACCTGTCCTACGAGCAGTACTTC